Below are 26 T cell receptor beta chains sequenced from a single sample in a study of blood T cells in healthy people across ages. Combining a sample-barcoded 5' primer with a J-beta primer mix, a second PCR ran for 7 to 11 cycles. One entry per CDR3 protein results from TCRdb running MiXCR on the 5' RACE reads. The data hold 900,000 to 950,000 distinct CDR3 sequences, with 25% to 30% observed a single time. These data were also reused for a study on T cells of mothers and their children.

The sequencing input was blood. The receptors derive from a woman in her 40s in good health.

The chain is built from TRBV25-1 and TRBJ1-5; D is ambiguous. The CDR3 runs 14 residues. The germline CDR1 and CDR2 sequences are MGHDK and SYGVNS. V was clipped by 5 bases and J by 7 bases, with 15 bases between them. The CDR3, as DNA: TGTGCCAGCAGTTCGCAGAGGAATGCCCAGCCCCAGCATTTT. Its translation is CASSSQRNAQPQHF. The whole variable domain, filled in from reference TRBV25-1 and TRBJ1-5, reads EADIYQTPRYLVIGTGKKITLECSQTMGHDKMYWYQQDPGMELHLIHYSYGVNSTEKGDLSSESTVSRIRTEHFPLTLESARPSHTSQYLCASSSQRNAQPQHFGDGTRLSIL.

The chain links TRBV5-1 to TRBJ2-5; D remains ambiguous. CDR1 and CDR2 from the germline V gene are SGHRS and YFSETQ. The CDR3 has 11 residues. V lost 1 base to trimming and J lost 10 bases, with 8 bases between them. The CDR3 DNA follows: TGCGCCAGCAGCTTGAACATGGGCCAGTACTTC. Amino acids: CASSLNMGQYF.

Points on this clonotype: One junction end does not reproduce the germline sequence, and a read error may be involved. The V gene is TRBV10-2, the J gene TRBJ2-3, with a possible D match to TRBD2 (5 bases). Germline V gene data show CDR1 as WSHSY and CDR2 as SAAADI. The CDR3 length is 12 residues. CDR3 amino acids: CAGSEEGDTQYF. CDR3 DNA: TGCGCCGGCAGTGAAGAGGGAGATACGCAGTATTTT.

The sample holds a few counts of this clonotype. The chain links TRBV4-1 to TRBJ2-5; D may correspond to TRBD1 or TRBD2 (6 bases each). The CDR3 length is 13 residues. Deletions cut 9 bases from V and 5 bases from J, with 16 bases between. Germline V gene lookup returns CDR1 MGHRA and CDR2 YSYEKL. Here the CDR3 DNA reads TGCGCCAGGACAGGACGGCGGGGCGAGACCCAGTACTTC. Translation gives CARTGRRGETQYF.

This sequence joins TRBV5-1 and TRBJ2-3, with D perhaps TRBD2 (5 bases). V was shortened by 2 bases and J by 4 bases, with 17 bases between the two germline ends. The CDR3 is 16 amino acids. Germline CDR1 and CDR2: SGHRS and YFSETQ. CDR3 bases: TGCGCCAGCAGCTTCCTCAGTCTAGGGAGACCAGATACGCAGTATTTT. Its translation: CASSFLSLGRPDTQYF.

Worth noting for this clonotype: This could be a read error, since a much larger clone is one nucleotide away. The rearrangement joins TRBV6-2 or TRBV6-3 to TRBJ2-1; 13 positions match TRBD2. V was clipped by 0 bases and J by 8 bases; unmatched bases: 7. The CDR3 is made up of 17 amino acids. Germline CDR1 reads MNHEY; CDR2 reads SVGEGT. CDR3 in amino acids: CASSYSTSGGLGDEQFF. Here the CDR3 DNA reads TGTGCCAGCAGTTACTCGACTAGCGGGGGGTTAGGGGATGAGCAGTTCTTC.

This clonotype has only one observation. The chain carries TRBV20-1 and TRBJ2-5; D perhaps matches TRBD2 (6 bases). Per the germline V gene, CDR1 is DFQATT and CDR2 is SNEGSKA (reference sequence). The CDR3 is 19 residues long. V was trimmed by 0 bases and J by 1 base, leaving 24 bases between them. As DNA, the CDR3 is TGCAGTGCTAGAGACCCGAGTCGAGACAGCGCCGGGGGCCAAGAGACCCAGTACTTC. It encodes CSARDPSRDSAGGQETQYF.

This clonotype was observed a handful of times. Given a much more abundant clone one base away, this may be a read error. The V and J genes are TRBV5-1 and TRBJ1-2; no firm D call. The CDR3 covers 13 residues. In germline, CDR1 is SGHRS, CDR2 YFSETQ. The CDR3 DNA reads as TGCGCCGGCAGCAGAGGACGGATCTATGGCTACACCTTC. This gives the protein CAGSRGRIYGYTF.

On this clonotype itself: A clone one base away is much larger, so this may be a read error. This chain links TRBV9 with TRBJ2-1, with 11 bases lining up with TRBD1. The CDR3 has 15 amino acids. Germline V gene sequence: CDR1 SGDLS, CDR2 YYNGEE. After removal of 3 bases from V and 10 bases from J, the junction contained 9 bases not matched to a gene. CDR3 loop: CASSAGTGGMYEQFF. The DNA for the CDR3 is TGTGCCAGCAGCGCTGGGACAGGGGGTATGTACGAGCAGTTCTTC.

The CDR3 is CSAAEDSRTEQFF. CDR3 DNA sequence: TGCAGTGCTGCCGAGGACAGCCGAACTGAGCAGTTCTTC. The chain is built from TRBV20-1 and TRBJ2-1; a possible D gene is TRBD1 (6 bases). Trimming shortened V by 5 bases and J by 9 bases, and 17 bases separated the two germline ends. This CDR3 contains 13 residues. CDR1 and CDR2 from the germline V gene are DFQATT and SNEGSKA (reference sequence).

This clonotype was detected ten times or more. The chain uses TRBV6-1 and TRBJ1-2, with D uncertain. Germline values: CDR1 MNHNS, CDR2 SASEGT. V was cut by 2 bases and J by 6 bases, with 16 bases left in between. The CDR3 has 15 amino acids. The CDR3, as DNA: TGTGCCAGCAGTGAACGGGCAGTGACCCTAGATGGCTACACCTTC. It translates to CASSERAVTLDGYTF.

On this clonotype: It is likely a read error, because the conserved phenylalanine at the end of the CDR3 is missing. The chain has TRBV20-1 and TRBJ1-5, with D maybe TRBD1 (5 bases). V lost 4 bases to trimming and J lost 0 bases, with 10 bases between them. Germline V gene lookup returns CDR1 DFQATT and CDR2 SNEGSKA (reference sequence). CDR3 size: 14 residues. The CDR3 DNA reads TGCAGTGCTACAGGGAAGTATAGCAATCAGCCCCAGCATTGT. Amino acid sequence: CSATGKYSNQPQHC.

This clonotype has at least ten counts. The genes are TRBV5-1 and TRBJ2-5, with D possibly being TRBD1 (5 bases). This CDR3 comprises 13 residues. The germline V gene has CDR1 SGHRS and CDR2 YFSETQ. Trimming stripped 5 bases from V and 0 bases from J, with 8 bases between. DNA for the CDR3: TGCGCCAGCAGTAACAGGCACCAAGAGACCCAGTACTTC. Encoded protein: CASSNRHQETQYF.

The chain carries TRBV7-8 and TRBJ1-2, with D perhaps matching TRBD1 (6 bases). This CDR3 has 15 amino acids. Trimming stripped 5 bases from V and 3 bases from J, with 16 bases between. Germline lookup yields CDR1 SGHVS and CDR2 FQNEAQ. The CDR3 reads CASSLRGGLDYGYTF. CDR3 nucleotides: TGTGCCAGCAGCCTAAGGGGGGGTTTAGACTATGGCTACACCTTC. Filled out from reference TRBV7-8 and TRBJ1-2, the complete variable domain reads GAGVSQSPRYKVAKRGQDVALRCDPISGHVSLFWYQQALGQGPEFLTYFQNEAQLDKSGLPSDRFFAERPEGSVSTLKIQRTQQEDSAVYLCASSLRGGLDYGYTFGSGTRLTVV.

The gene calls are TRBV5-1 and TRBJ2-1, with D perhaps TRBD2 (5 bases). The CDR3 has 14 residues. CDR1 SGHRS and CDR2 YFSETQ come from the germline V gene. Trimming left V 0 bases short and J 4 bases short, with 8 bases between. The CDR3 nucleotides are TGCGCCAGCAGCTTGGGGGAGCTTTACAATGAGCAGTTCTTC. Translation: CASSLGELYNEQFF.

The chain combines TRBV20-1 with TRBJ2-1; D remains unclear. CDR1 and CDR2 (germline): DFQATT, SNEGSKA (reference sequence). This CDR3 contains 15 residues. Trimming removed 2 bases from V and 8 bases from J, with 19 bases in between. The CDR3, as DNA: TGCAGTGCTAGACGGGTCAGACCCAGCTCCTATGAGCAGTTCTTC. Amino acids: CSARRVRPSSYEQFF.

This clonotype was detected only a few times. Relative to the germline gene, one junction end is altered; a read error may explain this. The V gene is TRBV27, the J gene TRBJ1-2; tentatively, D is TRBD1 (6 bases). Germline CDR1 and CDR2: MNHEY and SMNVEV (reference sequence). This CDR3 spans 13 amino acids. DNA for the CDR3: TGTGCCAGCAGTTTCTCGGGGGCCTATGGCCACACCTTC. This encodes CASSFSGAYGHTF.

CDR3 residues: CASSLEAGLAFFNEQFF. CDR3 coding DNA: TGCGCCAGCAGCTTGGAGGCTGGACTAGCGTTTTTCAATGAGCAGTTCTTC. The chain recombines TRBV5-1 with TRBJ2-1, with TRBD2 matching 9 bases. Germline V lookup: CDR1 SGHRS, CDR2 YFSETQ. With 0 bases clipped from V and 6 bases from J, the junction kept 10 bases outside the gene matches. The CDR3 is 17 residues long.

Details on this clonotype: The junction departs from germline at one end; a sequencing error may be responsible. J is TRBJ2-5 and V is TRBV11-2; D ambiguous. Germline-derived CDR1 and CDR2 are SGHAT and FQNNGV. The CDR3 is made up of 13 amino acids. This CDR3 is CASTIGFSETRYF. DNA for the CDR3: TGTGCCAGCACCATAGGTTTTTCGGAGACCCGGTACTTC.

This clonotype showed up just a few times. This chain joins TRBV11-2 and TRBJ2-7; D may be TRBD1 (7 bases). The CDR3 covers 18 residues. Between the trimmed V and J ends, which lost 2 bases and 4 bases, there was a span of 24 bases. Germline-derived CDR1 and CDR2 are SGHAT and FQNNGV. CDR3: CASSLHPGGGQSHYEQYF. CDR3 nucleotide sequence: TGTGCCAGCAGCTTACATCCTGGAGGGGGCCAATCCCATTACGAGCAGTACTTC.

This clonotype was recorded many times. V is TRBV7-3 and J is TRBJ2-1, with 7 bases matching TRBD2. Per germline, CDR1 SGHTA and CDR2 FQGTGA. V shed 8 bases, J shed 5 bases, and the junction held 12 bases outside the gene matches. The CDR3 extends over 15 amino acids. This CDR3 is CASGPSTGLNNEQFF. In nucleotides, the CDR3 is TGTGCCAGCGGGCCTTCAACGGGACTAAACAATGAGCAGTTCTTC.

V gene TRBV20-1 combines with J gene TRBJ1-2; 9 nucleotides align to TRBD1. The trim removed 6 bases at V and 4 bases at J, leaving 6 bases unmatched. Germline lookup yields CDR1 DFQATT and CDR2 SNEGSKA (reference sequence). CDR3 size: 13 residues. CDR3 nucleotides: TGCAGTGCAAAACCGGGACAGGGCTATGGCTACACCTTC. It encodes CSAKPGQGYGYTF.

V and J are TRBV5-1 and TRBJ2-7, with a possible D match to TRBD1 (5 bases). There are 15 residues in the CDR3. Looked up from germline, CDR1 is SGHRS and CDR2 is YFSETQ. Trimming removed 1 base from V and 2 bases from J, with 13 bases in between. Here the CDR3 DNA reads TGCGCCAGCAGCTTGAGCCAGGGTCCGACCTACGAGCAGTACTTC. Encoded protein: CASSLSQGPTYEQYF.

This rearrangement joins TRBV4-3 to TRBJ1-1, with D hard to call. The V and J ends lost 4 bases and 4 bases respectively, with 16 bases between them. Germline CDR1 LGHNA, CDR2 YSLEER. This CDR3 is 15 amino acids long. For the CDR3, the DNA is TGCGCCAGCAGCCGAGCGGGCCCGAGGAGCACTGAAGCTTTCTTT. This sequence encodes CASSRAGPRSTEAFF.

The chain recombines TRBV18 with TRBJ1-2; 8 nucleotides line up with TRBD1. Germline CDR1 and CDR2: KGHSH and LQKENI. After removal of 6 bases from V and 4 bases from J, the junction contained 10 bases not matched to a gene. CDR3 size: 15 residues. The CDR3 DNA follows: TGTGCCAGCTCCCAAGGACAGGGCCAAAGCTATGGCTACACCTTC. Residues: CASSQGQGQSYGYTF.

At least ten counts were recorded for this clonotype. The chain uses TRBV29-1 and TRBJ2-5; maybe TRBD2 (5 bases). V dropped 7 bases and J dropped 5 bases, with 14 bases sitting between them. CDR1 and CDR2 from the germline V gene are SQVTM and ANQGSEA. This CDR3 region has 12 residues. Here the CDR3 reads CSAEASPETQYF. CDR3 nucleotide sequence: TGCAGCGCTGAGGCTAGCCCGGAGACCCAGTACTTC.